This TCR beta chain originates from a study of T cell responses to AZD1222 COVID-19 vaccine. TCRdb's table, derived via immunoSEQ multiplex PCR, lists solely in-frame clones and lacks some. Of fewer than 150,000 clones listed, approximately 90% were seen once; the top ten hold approximately 9.4%. The CDR3 consists of 14 residues. Germline V gene sequence: CDR1 KGHSH, CDR2 LQKENI. V shed 3 bases and J shed 5 bases, with 13 bases lying between them. Sequencing used peripheral blood, obtained 28 days after the second AZD1222 dose. V is TRBV18 and J is TRBJ1-2, with D possibly TRBD1 on 5 matching bases. The clonotype was recovered from an adult who received the AZD1222 COVID-19 vaccine. The CDR3 here is CASSPGTEVYGYTF. The CDR3 nucleotides are TGTGCCAGCTCACCTGGGACGGAGGTATATGGCTACACCTTC.